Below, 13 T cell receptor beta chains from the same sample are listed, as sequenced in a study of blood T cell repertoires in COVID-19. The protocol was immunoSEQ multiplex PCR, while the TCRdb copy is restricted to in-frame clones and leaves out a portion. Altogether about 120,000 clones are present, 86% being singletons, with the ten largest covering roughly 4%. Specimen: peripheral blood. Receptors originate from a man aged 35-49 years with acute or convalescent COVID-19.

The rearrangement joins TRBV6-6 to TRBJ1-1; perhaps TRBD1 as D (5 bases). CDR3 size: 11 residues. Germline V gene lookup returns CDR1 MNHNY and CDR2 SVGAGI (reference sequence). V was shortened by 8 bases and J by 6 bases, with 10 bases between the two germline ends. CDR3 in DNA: TGTGCCAGCCAGGGAGGGGCTGAAGCTTTCTTT. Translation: CASQGGAEAFF.

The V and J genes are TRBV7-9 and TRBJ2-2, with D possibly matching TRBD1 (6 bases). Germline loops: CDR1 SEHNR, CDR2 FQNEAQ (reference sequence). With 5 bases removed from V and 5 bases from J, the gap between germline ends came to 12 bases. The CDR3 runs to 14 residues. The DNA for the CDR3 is TGTGCCAGCAGCCAGTCAGGACAGACCGGGGAGCTGTTTTTT. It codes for CASSQSGQTGELFF.

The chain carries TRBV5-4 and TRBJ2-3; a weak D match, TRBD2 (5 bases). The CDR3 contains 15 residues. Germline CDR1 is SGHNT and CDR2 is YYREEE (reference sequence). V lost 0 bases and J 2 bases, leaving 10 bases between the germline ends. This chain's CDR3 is CASSLGASYTDTQYF. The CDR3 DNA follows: TGTGCCAGCAGCTTGGGGGCTAGCTACACAGATACGCAGTATTTT.

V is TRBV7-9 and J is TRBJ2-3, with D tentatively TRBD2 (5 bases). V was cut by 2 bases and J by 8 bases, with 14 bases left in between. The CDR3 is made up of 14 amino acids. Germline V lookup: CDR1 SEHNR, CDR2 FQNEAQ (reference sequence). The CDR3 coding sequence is TGTGCCAGCAGCTTATCCCCCCCTGCGGGTACGCAGTATTTT. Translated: CASSLSPPAGTQYF.

The CDR3 protein is CASSWDRNTEAFF. DNA for the CDR3: TGTGCCAGCAGCTGGGACAGGAACACTGAAGCTTTCTTT. The rearrangement links TRBV6-5 to TRBJ1-1; 7 bases agree with TRBD1. V trimming: 6 bases; J trimming: 1 base; junction bases outside the gene matches: 2. CDR3 length: 13 amino acids. Germline loops: CDR1 MNHEY, CDR2 SVGAGI.

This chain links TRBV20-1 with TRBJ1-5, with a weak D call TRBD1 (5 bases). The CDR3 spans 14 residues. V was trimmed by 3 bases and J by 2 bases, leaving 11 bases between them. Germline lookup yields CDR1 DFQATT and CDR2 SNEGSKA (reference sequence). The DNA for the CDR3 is TGCAGTGCTAGTTTCCAGGGTGGCAATCAGCCCCAGCATTTT. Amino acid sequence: CSASFQGGNQPQHF.

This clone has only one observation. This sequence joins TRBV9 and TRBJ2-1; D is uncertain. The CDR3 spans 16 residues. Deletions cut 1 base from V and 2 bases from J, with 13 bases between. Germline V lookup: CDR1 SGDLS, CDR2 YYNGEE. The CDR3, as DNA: TGTGCCAGCAGCGTATTGGCAGGAACCACCTACAATGAGCAGTTCTTC. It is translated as CASSVLAGTTYNEQFF.

The CDR3 bases are TGTGCCAGCAGCTCACAGGGGGCGCTTACCTATGGCTACACCTTC. This codes for CASSSQGALTYGYTF. This chain uses TRBV7-9 with TRBJ1-2, with 9 bases identical to TRBD1. The CDR3 is 15 residues long. After removal of 4 bases from V and 4 bases from J, the junction contained 7 bases not matched to a gene. Germline CDR1 is SEHNR and CDR2 is FQNEAQ (reference sequence).

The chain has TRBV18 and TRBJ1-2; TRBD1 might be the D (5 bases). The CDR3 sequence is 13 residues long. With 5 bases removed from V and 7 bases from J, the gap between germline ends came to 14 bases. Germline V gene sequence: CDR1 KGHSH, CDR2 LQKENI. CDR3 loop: CASSLDTGGGYTF. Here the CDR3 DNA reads TGTGCCAGCTCATTGGACACAGGCGGTGGCTACACCTTC.

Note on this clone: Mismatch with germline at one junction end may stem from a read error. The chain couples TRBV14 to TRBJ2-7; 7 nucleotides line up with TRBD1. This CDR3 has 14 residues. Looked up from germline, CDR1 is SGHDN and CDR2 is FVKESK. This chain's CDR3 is CASSQETGLYGQYF. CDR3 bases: TGTGCCAGCAGCCAAGAGACAGGGCTGTACGGGCAGTACTTC.

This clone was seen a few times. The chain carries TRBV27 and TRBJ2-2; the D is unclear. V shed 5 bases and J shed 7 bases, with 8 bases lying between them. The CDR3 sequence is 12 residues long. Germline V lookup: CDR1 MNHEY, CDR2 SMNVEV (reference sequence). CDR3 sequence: CASSPLSGELFF. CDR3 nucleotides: TGTGCCAGCAGTCCCCTAAGCGGGGAGCTGTTTTTT.

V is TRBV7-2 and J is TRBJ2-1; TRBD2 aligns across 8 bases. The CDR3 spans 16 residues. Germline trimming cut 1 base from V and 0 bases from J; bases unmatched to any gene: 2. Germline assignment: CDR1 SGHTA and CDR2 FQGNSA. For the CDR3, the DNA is TGTGCCAGCAGCTTAGTCAGCGGGGGCTCCTACAATGAGCAGTTCTTC. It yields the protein CASSLVSGGSYNEQFF.

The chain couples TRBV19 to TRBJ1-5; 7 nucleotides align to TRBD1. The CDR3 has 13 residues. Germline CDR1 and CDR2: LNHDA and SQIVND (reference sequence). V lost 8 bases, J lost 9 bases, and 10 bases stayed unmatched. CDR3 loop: CASLKGQGGPQHF. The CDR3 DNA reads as TGTGCCAGTCTCAAGGGGCAGGGGGGGCCCCAGCATTTT.